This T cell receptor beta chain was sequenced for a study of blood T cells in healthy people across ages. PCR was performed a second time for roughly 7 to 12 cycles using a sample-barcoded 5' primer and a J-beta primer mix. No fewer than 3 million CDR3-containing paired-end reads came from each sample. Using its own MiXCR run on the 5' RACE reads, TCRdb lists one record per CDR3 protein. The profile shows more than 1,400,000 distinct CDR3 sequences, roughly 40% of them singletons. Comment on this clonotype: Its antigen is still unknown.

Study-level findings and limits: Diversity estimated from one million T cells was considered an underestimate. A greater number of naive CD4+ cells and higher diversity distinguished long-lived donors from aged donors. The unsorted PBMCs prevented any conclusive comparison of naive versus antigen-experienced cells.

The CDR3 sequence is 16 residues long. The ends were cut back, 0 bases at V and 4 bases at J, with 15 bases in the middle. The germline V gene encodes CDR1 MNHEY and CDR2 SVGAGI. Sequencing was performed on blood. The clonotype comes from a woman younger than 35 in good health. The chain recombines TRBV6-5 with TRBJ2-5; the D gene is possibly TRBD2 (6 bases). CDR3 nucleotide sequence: TGTGCCAGCAGTTACTCGGTCGGGGGAGAAACAGAGACCCAGTACTTC. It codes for CASSYSVGGETETQYF.